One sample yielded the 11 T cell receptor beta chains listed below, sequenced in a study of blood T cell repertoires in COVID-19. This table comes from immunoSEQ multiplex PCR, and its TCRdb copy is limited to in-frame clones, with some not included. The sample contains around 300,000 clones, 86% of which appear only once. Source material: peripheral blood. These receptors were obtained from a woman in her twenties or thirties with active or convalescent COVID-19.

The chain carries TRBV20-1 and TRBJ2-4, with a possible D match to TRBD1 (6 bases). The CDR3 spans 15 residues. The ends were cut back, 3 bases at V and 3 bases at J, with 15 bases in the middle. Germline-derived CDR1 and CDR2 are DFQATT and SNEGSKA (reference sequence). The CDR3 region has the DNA TGCAGTGCTAGTAACAGGGCCGAGTTCAAAAACATTCAGTACTTC. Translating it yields CSASNRAEFKNIQYF.

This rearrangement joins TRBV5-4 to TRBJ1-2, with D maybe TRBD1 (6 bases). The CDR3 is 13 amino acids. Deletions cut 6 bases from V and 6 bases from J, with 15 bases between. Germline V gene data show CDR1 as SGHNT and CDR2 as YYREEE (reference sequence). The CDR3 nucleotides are TGTGCCAGCACCTCCGGGGGGGCAGATGGCTACACCTTC. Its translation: CASTSGGADGYTF.

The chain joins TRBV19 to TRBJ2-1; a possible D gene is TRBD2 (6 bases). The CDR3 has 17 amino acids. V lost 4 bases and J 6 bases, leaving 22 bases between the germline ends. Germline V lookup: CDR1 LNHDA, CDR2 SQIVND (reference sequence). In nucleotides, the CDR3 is TGTGCCAGTAGTAGTGGCGGCCTAGGGAGGAGGGGCAATGAGCAGTTCTTC. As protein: CASSSGGLGRRGNEQFF.

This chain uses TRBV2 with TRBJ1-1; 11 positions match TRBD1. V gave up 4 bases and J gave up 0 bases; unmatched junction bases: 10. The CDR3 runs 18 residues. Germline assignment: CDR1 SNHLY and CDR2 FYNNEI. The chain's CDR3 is CASSAQPGQGGMNTEAFF. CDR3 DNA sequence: TGTGCCAGCAGTGCCCAACCGGGACAGGGGGGCATGAACACTGAAGCTTTCTTT.

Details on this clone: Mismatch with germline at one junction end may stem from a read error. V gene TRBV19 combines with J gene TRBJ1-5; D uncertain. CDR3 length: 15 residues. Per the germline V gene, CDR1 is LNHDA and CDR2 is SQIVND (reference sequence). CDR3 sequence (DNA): TGTGCCAGTATCGCCTGGGGTGAGGGCAACCAGCCCCAGCATTTT. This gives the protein CASIAWGEGNQPQHF.

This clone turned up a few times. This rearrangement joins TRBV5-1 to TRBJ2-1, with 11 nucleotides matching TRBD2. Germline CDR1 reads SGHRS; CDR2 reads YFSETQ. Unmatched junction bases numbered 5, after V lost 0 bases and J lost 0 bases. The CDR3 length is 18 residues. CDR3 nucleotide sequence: TGCGCCAGCAGCTTGGGACTAGCGGGGAGTTCCTCCTACAATGAGCAGTTCTTC. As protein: CASSLGLAGSSSYNEQFF.

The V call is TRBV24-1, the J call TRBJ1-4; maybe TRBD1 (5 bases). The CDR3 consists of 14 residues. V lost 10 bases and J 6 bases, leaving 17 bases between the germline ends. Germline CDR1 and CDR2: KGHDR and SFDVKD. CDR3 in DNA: TGTGCCACAGGGGACTCGGTCGGGTATGAAAAACTGTTTTTT. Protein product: CATGDSVGYEKLFF.

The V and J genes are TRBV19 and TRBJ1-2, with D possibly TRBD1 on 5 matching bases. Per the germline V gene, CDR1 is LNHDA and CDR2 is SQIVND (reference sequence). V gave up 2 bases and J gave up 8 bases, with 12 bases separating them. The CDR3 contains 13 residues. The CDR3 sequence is CASSINRPIGYTF. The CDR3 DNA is TGTGCCAGTAGTATAAACAGGCCGATCGGCTACACCTTC.

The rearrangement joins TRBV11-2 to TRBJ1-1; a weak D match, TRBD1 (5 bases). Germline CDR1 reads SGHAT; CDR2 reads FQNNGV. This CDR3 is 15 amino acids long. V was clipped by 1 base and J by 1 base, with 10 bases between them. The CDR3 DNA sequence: TGTGCCAGCAGCTTAGGGAGGGGATCGAACACTGAAGCTTTCTTT. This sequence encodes CASSLGRGSNTEAFF.

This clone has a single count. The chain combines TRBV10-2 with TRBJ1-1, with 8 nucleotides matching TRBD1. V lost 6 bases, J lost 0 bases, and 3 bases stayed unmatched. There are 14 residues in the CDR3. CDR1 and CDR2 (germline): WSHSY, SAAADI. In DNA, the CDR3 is TGCGCCAGCAGGTCGGACAGGGTGAACACTGAAGCTTTCTTT. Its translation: CASRSDRVNTEAFF.

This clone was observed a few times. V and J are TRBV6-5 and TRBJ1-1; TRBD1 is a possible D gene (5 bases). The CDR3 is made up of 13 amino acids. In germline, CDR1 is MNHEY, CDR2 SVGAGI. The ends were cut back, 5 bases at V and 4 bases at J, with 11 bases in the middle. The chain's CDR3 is CASSTGGFTEAFF. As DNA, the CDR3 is TGTGCCAGCAGTACGGGGGGGTTCACTGAAGCTTTCTTT.